This entry features one TCR beta chain sequence. Its antigen is unknown. Base qualities are not recorded, but no much larger clone differs from it by a single base. The source of the sample is a study of OX40 agonist ivuxolimab in advanced cancers. With respect to the entire study: Ivuxolimab, which targeted the costimulatory receptor OX40 (CD134), was an agonistic, fully human IgG2 monoclonal antibody. Prior anti-PD-1, anti-PD-L1 or anti-CTLA-4 therapy was permitted, and checkpoint inhibitors had been received by more than 35% of dose-escalation patients. Of the approximately 50 patients in dose escalation, around 20 had hepatocellular carcinoma, about 15 had melanoma, 9 had renal cell carcinoma and 9 had head and neck cancer. Peripheral TCRbeta sequencing was intended to test whether TCR sequence diversity was altered and clonal T-cell expansion was caused by ivuxolimab. Intravenous ivuxolimab was administered to patients every 2 weeks at six dose levels: 0.01, 0.1, 0.3, 1.5, 3 and 10 mg/kg. The dose-escalation cohort was 82.7% male with a mean age of roughly 60 years, ranging from roughly 20 to 85. Partial responses were achieved by three dose-escalation patients, of whom one had hepatocellular carcinoma and two had cutaneous melanoma. The paper describes the monotherapy dose-escalation part (N ≈ 52 patients) of the phase I trial of ivuxolimab.

Patients with a history of autoimmune disease or receiving systemic immunosuppression were excluded from the trial. Peripheral blood for TCR sequencing was collected from all dose cohorts at baseline, on cycle 4 day 1, and on cycle 7 day 1. The samples were taken from a phase I, first-in-human, multicenter, open-label dose-escalation trial of ivuxolimab. Adults with locally advanced or metastatic head and neck squamous cell, hepatocellular, melanoma or renal cell carcinoma were enrolled in the trial. Before TCR sequencing, CD4+ T cells and CD8+ T cells were sorted from peripheral blood as separate populations. From the germline V gene, CDR1 is MRHNA and CDR2 is SNTAGT. The CDR3 has 15 amino acids, counting the end cysteine and phenylalanine. Left in the record is the CDR3 DNA by itself, 45 bases read in frame from the first base. V is pruned by 4 bases and J by 4 bases, leaving 5 bases of the junction without a gene match.

Genomic DNA was extracted from sorted cells for sequencing of the TCRbeta CDR3 region. The immunoSEQ Assay was used to sequence the TCRbeta CDR3 regions. TCRdb obtained this table from immuneACCESS and retained in-frame rearrangements with V and J assigned. These tables miss some clones; where compared with another copy, unresolved V genes account for less than half of the shortfall, and the remainder is unexplained. The sample yields some 80,000 clones; about 92% were counted once. The ten largest clones add up to roughly 9% of the sample. Paper-wide results and their limitations: After ivuxolimab, more expanded clones were found on average in CD8+ T cells than in CD4+ T cells. Low levels of normalized T-cell clonal expansion were also shown by some nonresponding patients. Which antigens the clonally expanded peripheral T cells were specific for was not determined. Partial responders in the 0.1-3.0 mg/kg groups had among the lowest normalized peripheral clonal expansion, especially among CD8+ T cells. Clonal expansion of both CD4+ and CD8+ blood T cells was observed from baseline to week 6 at doses 0.1 to 3.0 mg/kg.

Recombination joined TRBV6-4 with TRBJ2-3; 10 central bases correspond to TRBD2. The sequence was obtained from an adult with an advanced solid tumor such as melanoma, head and neck, liver or kidney cancer. Material: CD4+ or CD8+ T cells sorted from blood, obtained in a trial of the OX40 agonist ivuxolimab. The CDR3 here reads CASSASGGASDTQYF. Here is the DNA: TGTGCCAGCAGTGCAAGCGGGGGGGCCTCAGATACGCAGTATTTT.